This TCR beta chain was documented in a study of T cell therapy after organ transplantation (dated by TCRdb to the late 2010s). Regarding the research as a whole: Therapy products were autologous CMV-specific T cells expanded in vitro for 2 to 3 weeks with a peptide pool of 30 HLA class I and II CMV epitopes. The study was a follow-up TRBV repertoire analysis of an open-label phase I trial of autologous CMV-specific adoptive T cell therapy in solid-organ transplant recipients. Long-term post-therapy samples were obtainable from only about 80% of the 10 patients. Pretherapy peripheral blood samples were collected before T cell therapy was commenced. Up to 6 T cell doses were administered to patients every 2 weeks, and patients were monitored for roughly 28 weeks after therapy was completed. Of the approximately ten patients, eight were classified as clinical responders and two were classified as nonresponders. Across 2 to 6 intravenous infusions, patients got a median of 1.92 x 10^8 CMV-specific T cells. Study-wide findings and limitations: The small cohort prevented assessing confounders such as concurrent antirejection and antiviral medications. Marked pretherapy clonal expansions with minimal repertoire change after therapy were observed in nonresponders. Few detected expansions in nonresponders may reflect reduced sample coverage from poor CD8+ T cell yield. The fold change in CD8 clonality after therapy was inversely correlated with pretherapy clonality, which suggests that less biased repertoires were more open to remodeling. Reconstitution after therapy appeared to include not only transferred clonotypes but also endogenous clonotypes that had not been detected in the therapy products.

The sample's time point label, in plain terms: before start of T cell therapy. The patients had received solid-organ transplants and had cytomegalovirus that was drug-resistant/recurrent. Around 10 people from the trial were chosen for repertoire analysis because post-therapy peripheral blood mononuclear cells were available from them. Viable CD3+CD8+CD4- lymphocytes were isolated from PBMCs by sorting on a BD FACSAria III. Genomic DNA was extracted from sorted cells with the Qiagen DNeasy Kit. Trimming removed 3 bases from V and 5 bases from J, leaving 14 bases between the germline ends. As encoded in the germline V gene, CDR1 is SGHVS while CDR2 is FQNEAQ. The CDR3 numbers 16 residues from cysteine through phenylalanine. Solely the CDR3 DNA is kept, with 48 bases framed from the first base. As to this clone: No antigen is known for it. No base quality values were provided; no much bigger clone lies one nucleotide off.

Using the immunoSEQ two-step, bias-controlled multiplex PCR assay, TRB CDR3 regions were amplified from genomic DNA. CDR3 libraries were sequenced on an Illumina NextSeq 500. Concerning the study's data processing: The immunoSEQ Analyzer platform was used for initial alignment and bioinformatics, including bias normalization against synthetic CDR3 analogs. V, D and J gene annotation followed the IMGT database definitions. Further TRBV analyses used VDJtools version 1.1.10 and the R package tcR version 2.2.1.11 with default settings. GLIPH analysis was performed with version 1.0 using default settings. To test for significant clonotype frequency changes in CDR3 sequences with at least 5 reads, a 2-sided binomial test with Benjamini-Hochberg correction (alpha = 0.01) was used. Here the immuneACCESS table is served through TCRdb, limited to in-frame sequences with V and J called. Missing clones are a known gap in these copies; in checked studies unresolved V genes cover under half, and the rest lacks a known reason. The V and J calls and the clone size are those of that table, but D and trimming were determined from the DNA. The sample table holds about 50,000 clones, of which 94% were seen once. The ten largest clones take up approximately 3.4% of the sample.

The chain couples TRBV7-8 to TRBJ1-6; tentative D gene TRBD1, with 5 bases matching. Sequences were derived from CD8+ T cells from blood, sampled before autologous CMV-specific T cell therapy. The TCR comes from a human patient who had received a solid organ transplant and had CMV disease. This receptor carries the CDR3 CASSFTGTENNSPLHF. At the DNA level, the sequence is TGTGCCAGCAGCTTTACCGGGACCGAGAATAATTCACCCCTCCACTTT. When the CDR3 is completed using the reference TRBV7-8 and TRBJ1-6 genes on either side, the full variable domain is GAGVSQSPRYKVAKRGQDVALRCDPISGHVSLFWYQQALGQGPEFLTYFQNEAQLDKSGLPSDRFFAERPEGSVSTLKIQRTQQEDSAVYLCASSFTGTENNSPLHFGNGTRLTVT.